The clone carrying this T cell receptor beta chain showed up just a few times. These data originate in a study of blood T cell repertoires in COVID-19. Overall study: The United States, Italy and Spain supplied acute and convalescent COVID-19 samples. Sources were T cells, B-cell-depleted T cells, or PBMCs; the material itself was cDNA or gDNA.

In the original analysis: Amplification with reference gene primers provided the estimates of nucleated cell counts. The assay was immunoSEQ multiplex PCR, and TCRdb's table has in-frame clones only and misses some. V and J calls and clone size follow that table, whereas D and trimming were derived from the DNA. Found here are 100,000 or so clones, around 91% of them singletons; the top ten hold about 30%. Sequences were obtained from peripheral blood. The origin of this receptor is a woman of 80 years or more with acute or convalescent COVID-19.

The chain's CDR3 is CASRPHMVWGYTF. CDR3 nucleotide sequence: TGTGCCAGTAGGCCCCACATGGTCTGGGGCTACACCTTC. V is TRBV19 and J is TRBJ1-2; D is unresolved. CDR3 length: 13 amino acids. Trimming shortened V by 6 bases and J by 8 bases, and 16 bases separated the two germline ends. Per the germline V gene, CDR1 is LNHDA and CDR2 is SQIVND (reference sequence).